Shown below are 30 T cell receptor beta chains from a single sample sequenced in a study of blood T cell repertoires in COVID-19. Sequencing was performed with immunoSEQ multiplex PCR; in TCRdb, only in-frame clones are kept and a portion is missing. The sample records fewer than 65,000 clones, 86% being singletons. Input material: peripheral blood. Receptor source: a woman of 80 years or more with acute or convalescent COVID-19.

This chain connects TRBV9 to TRBJ2-3; TRBD2 is a possible D gene (5 bases). The length of the CDR3 is 15 residues. The ends were cut back, 1 base at V and 1 base at J, with 10 bases in the middle. CDR1 is SGDLS, CDR2 YYNGEE, per germline. CDR3 DNA: TGTGCCAGCAGCGTATCCGGGCGGGGCACAGATACGCAGTATTTT. It yields the protein CASSVSGRGTDTQYF. The full variable domain, with the rest looked up from reference TRBV9 and TRBJ2-3, is DSGVTQTPKHLITATGQRVTLRCSPRSGDLSVYWYQQSLDQGLQFLIQYYNGEERAKGNILERFSAQQFPDLHSELNLSSLELGDSALYFCASSVSGRGTDTQYFGPGTRLTVL.

CDR3 DNA sequence: TGTGCCAGCAGCCAAGACCCAGGGATGGCCACTGAAGCTTTCTTT. It is translated as CASSQDPGMATEAFF. V usage is TRBV4-2 and J usage is TRBJ1-1; D may be TRBD1 (5 bases). The V and J ends lost 0 bases and 4 bases respectively, with 12 bases between them. CDR3 length: 15 residues. Germline CDR1 and CDR2: LGHNA and YNFKEQ.

The chain recombines TRBV9 with TRBJ2-1; 7 nucleotides agree with TRBD2. CDR3 length: 13 residues. With 3 bases clipped from V and 8 bases from J, the junction kept 5 bases outside the gene matches. Germline V gene lookup returns CDR1 SGDLS and CDR2 YYNGEE. CDR3 sequence reads: CASSEGTKDEQFF. The CDR3 DNA reads as TGTGCCAGCAGCGAGGGGACTAAAGATGAGCAGTTCTTC. The complete variable domain, with remaining parts taken from reference TRBV9 and TRBJ2-1, reads DSGVTQTPKHLITATGQRVTLRCSPRSGDLSVYWYQQSLDQGLQFLIQYYNGEERAKGNILERFSAQQFPDLHSELNLSSLELGDSALYFCASSEGTKDEQFFGPGTRLTVL.

The rearrangement links TRBV15 to TRBJ2-1; 13 nucleotides line up with TRBD2. Germline V lookup: CDR1 LNHNV, CDR2 YYDKDF (reference sequence). This CDR3 region has 17 residues. V shed 0 bases, J shed 4 bases, and the junction held 3 bases outside the gene matches. The CDR3 protein is CATSRDLTSGGYNEQFF. DNA of the CDR3: TGTGCCACCAGCAGAGATCTGACTAGCGGGGGGTACAATGAGCAGTTCTTC. Supplemented by reference TRBV15 and TRBJ2-1, the full variable domain reads DAMVIQNPRYQVTQFGKPVTLSCSQTLNHNVMYWYQQKSSQAPKLLFHYYDKDFNNEADTPDNFQSRRPNTSFCFLDIRSPGLGDTAMYLCATSRDLTSGGYNEQFFGPGTRLTVL.

The V and J genes are TRBV6-1 and TRBJ1-1; D is unresolved. The V end lost 0 bases, the J end lost 10 bases, and 12 bases lay between the germline ends. The CDR3 spans 13 residues. CDR1 and CDR2 from the germline V gene are MNHNS and SASEGT. For the CDR3, the DNA is TGTGCCAGCAGTGAAGCGAGGGTGGGCGCAGCTTTCTTT. Protein: CASSEARVGAAFF.

This clone came up once. The chain employs TRBV28 and TRBJ2-2; 9 nucleotides agree with TRBD2. V was pared by 3 bases and J by 7 bases, with 9 bases of the junction left unmatched. There are 16 residues in the CDR3. CDR1 is MDHEN and CDR2 is SYDVKM in the germline V gene. Here the CDR3 DNA reads TGTGCCAGCAGTTTTGGCGGGAGGGCCTTCGTCGGGGAGCTGTTTTTT. Translating it yields CASSFGGRAFVGELFF. Together with reference TRBV28 and TRBJ2-2, the CDR3 gives the full variable domain: DVKVTQSSRYLVKRTGEKVFLECVQDMDHENMFWYRQDPGLGLRLIYFSYDVKMKEKGDIPEGYSVSREKKERFSLILESASTNQTSMYLCASSFGGRAFVGELFFGEGSRLTVL.

The chain links TRBV5-1 to TRBJ2-1; TRBD1 agrees at 8 bases. Looked up from germline, CDR1 is SGHRS and CDR2 is YFSETQ. The CDR3 is 16 residues long. The V gene end was trimmed by 4 bases and the J gene end by 6 bases; junction bases not matched to a gene: 12. For the CDR3, the DNA is TGCGCCAGCAGCCCATTCCCGCTAGACAGGGGCAATGAGCAGTTCTTC. Translating gives CASSPFPLDRGNEQFF.

The V gene is TRBV30, the J gene TRBJ2-3, with D perhaps matching TRBD2 (6 bases). Germline CDR1 is GTSNPN and CDR2 is SVGIG (reference sequence). This CDR3 region has 12 residues. The germline V and J ends were trimmed by 1 base and 5 bases, with 7 bases remaining between them. The CDR3 reads CAWSGRGDTQYF. The CDR3 DNA follows: TGTGCCTGGAGTGGGAGGGGAGATACGCAGTATTTT.

The chain carries TRBV9 and TRBJ2-2, with D possibly TRBD2 on 5 matching bases. V was pared by 5 bases and J by 0 bases, with 11 bases between. This CDR3 region has 15 residues. Germline V gene lookup returns CDR1 SGDLS and CDR2 YYNGEE. CDR3: CASSPTSTNTGELFF. In nucleotides, the CDR3 is TGTGCCAGCAGTCCTACTAGTACGAACACCGGGGAGCTGTTTTTT.

The chain links TRBV9 to TRBJ2-5; 8 nucleotides align to TRBD2. The CDR3 contains 15 residues. V was pared by 2 bases and J by 2 bases, with 5 bases of the junction left unmatched. The germline gives CDR1 SGDLS, CDR2 YYNGEE. The CDR3 region has the DNA TGTGCCAGCAGCGTCGGGGGGGCTGGGCAAGAGACCCAGTACTTC. As protein: CASSVGGAGQETQYF.

The gene calls are TRBV11-2 and TRBJ1-5; no definite D call. The CDR3 extends over 15 amino acids. CDR1 and CDR2 (germline): SGHAT, FQNNGV. V was trimmed by 0 bases and J by 8 bases, leaving 14 bases between them. CDR3 region: CASSLDLGSGEPQHF. CDR3 nucleotide sequence: TGTGCCAGCAGCTTAGATCTAGGTTCTGGAGAGCCCCAGCATTTT.

The count of this clone is one. The chain joins TRBV12-5 to TRBJ2-2; D is possibly TRBD1 (5 bases). The V end was cut by 4 bases, the J end by 2 bases, with 8 bases between. CDR3 length: 14 residues. CDR1 is LGHNT, CDR2 FRNRAP, per germline. The CDR3 nucleotides are TGTGCTAGTGGTTGGGGCGGAAACACCGGGGAGCTGTTTTTT. This encodes CASGWGGNTGELFF.

The gene calls are TRBV11-1 and TRBJ1-6; D is perhaps TRBD1 (5 bases). In germline, CDR1 is SGHAT, CDR2 FQDESV (reference sequence). This CDR3 has 14 residues. V lost 3 bases to trimming and J lost 6 bases, with 9 bases between them. CDR3 sequence (DNA): TGTGCCAGCAGCTTGGGGCAGGGTAATTCACCCCTCCACTTT. It specifies CASSLGQGNSPLHF.

The chain recombines TRBV7-8 with TRBJ1-6, with a possible D match to TRBD1 (5 bases). CDR3 length: 16 amino acids. Deletions cut 5 bases from V and 7 bases from J, with 18 bases between. CDR1 is SGHVS and CDR2 is FQNEAQ in the germline V gene. CDR3 in DNA: TGTGCCAGCAGCCCCGCCGGAGGGGAGGGCAATTCACCCCTCCACTTT. The encoded protein is CASSPAGGEGNSPLHF.

The chain couples TRBV24-1 to TRBJ2-7; TRBD2 is a possible D gene (5 bases). The CDR3 runs 15 residues. Per the germline V gene, CDR1 is KGHDR and CDR2 is SFDVKD. V was cut by 2 bases and J by 0 bases, with 10 bases left in between. The CDR3: CATSDSGLGSYEQYF. CDR3 coding DNA: TGTGCCACCAGTGATTCGGGGTTGGGCTCCTACGAGCAGTACTTC.

In this sample, this clone turned up a few times. The rearrangement links TRBV10-3 to TRBJ2-5, with 12 nucleotides matching TRBD2. Per the germline V gene, CDR1 is ENHRY and CDR2 is SYGVKD. V trimming: 7 bases; J trimming: 5 bases; junction bases outside the gene matches: 8. The CDR3 length is 15 residues. CDR3 DNA sequence: TGTGCCATCATGGCTAGCGGGAGGGCCGGGGAGACCCAGTACTTC. Residues: CAIMASGRAGETQYF.

This sequence joins TRBV7-8 and TRBJ1-2; D possibly corresponds to TRBD1 (6 bases). Trimming took 2 bases from V and 4 from J, leaving 11 bases between them. Looked up from germline, CDR1 is SGHVS and CDR2 is FQNEAQ. The CDR3 runs to 14 residues. The CDR3 reads CASSLLAGAYGYTF. The DNA of the CDR3 is TGTGCCAGCAGCTTACTGGCAGGGGCCTATGGCTACACCTTC. The full variable domain, in which reference TRBV7-8 and TRBJ1-2 provide the parts outside the CDR3, is GAGVSQSPRYKVAKRGQDVALRCDPISGHVSLFWYQQALGQGPEFLTYFQNEAQLDKSGLPSDRFFAERPEGSVSTLKIQRTQQEDSAVYLCASSLLAGAYGYTFGSGTRLTVV.

DNA of the CDR3: TGCGCCAGCAGCCCTCCGGACAGGGTAAACTATGGCTACACCTTC. Translating gives CASSPPDRVNYGYTF. The J gene is TRBJ1-2, the V gene TRBV5-1, with 8 bases that match TRBD1. The germline V gene has CDR1 SGHRS and CDR2 YFSETQ. V gave up 4 bases and J gave up 2 bases; unmatched junction bases: 7. The CDR3 is 15 residues long.

The chain is built from TRBV11-2 and TRBJ2-3; 10 positions match TRBD1. V lost 5 bases, J lost 4 bases, and 6 bases stayed unmatched. This CDR3 comprises 15 residues. CDR1 is SGHAT and CDR2 is FQNNGV in the germline V gene. The CDR3 spells CASSSGQGVADTQYF. Here the CDR3 DNA reads TGTGCCAGCAGCAGCGGACAGGGGGTGGCAGATACGCAGTATTTT.

V usage is TRBV19 and J usage is TRBJ2-7, with 11 bases identical to TRBD2. Germline-derived CDR1 and CDR2 are LNHDA and SQIVND (reference sequence). The V segment lost 6 bases and the J segment 3 bases; nucleotides outside the gene matches: 7. This CDR3 is 15 amino acids long. CDR3 in amino acids: CASSLGLAGHYEQYF. The DNA for the CDR3 is TGTGCCAGTAGCTTAGGACTAGCGGGCCACTACGAGCAGTACTTC.

The rearrangement uses TRBV12-5 and TRBJ1-3, with a possible D match to TRBD1 (6 bases). V lost 6 bases, J lost 0 bases, and 12 bases lay in between. This CDR3 is built from 15 residues. Germline assignment: CDR1 LGHNT and CDR2 FRNRAP. Here the CDR3 DNA reads TGTGCTAGTGGAACTGGACAGCTCTCTGGAAACACCATATATTTT. Its protein is CASGTGQLSGNTIYF.

Only one count was recorded for this clone. The chain uses TRBV6-6 and TRBJ2-2; 13 bases match TRBD2. V gave up 5 bases and J gave up 6 bases; unmatched junction bases: 9. Germline V CDR1 and CDR2: MNHNY, SVGAGI (reference sequence). The CDR3 has 17 amino acids. CDR3 residues: CASSPGTSGEDAGELFF. In DNA, the CDR3 is TGTGCCAGCAGTCCTGGGACTAGCGGGGAAGACGCCGGGGAGCTGTTTTTT.

The chain joins TRBV14 to TRBJ2-3, with D tentatively TRBD2 (6 bases). Trimming left V 4 bases short and J 4 bases short, with 12 bases between. Germline V gene lookup returns CDR1 SGHDN and CDR2 FVKESK. The CDR3 spans 14 residues. The CDR3 sequence: CASSLAVSPDTQYF. The CDR3 nucleotides read TGTGCCAGCAGCCTAGCGGTTTCCCCAGATACGCAGTATTTT.

The chain is built from TRBV2 and TRBJ1-1; tentative D call: TRBD1 (5 bases). Trimming took off 8 bases at V and 3 bases at J, with 19 bases between the two ends. The CDR3 is 15 residues long. Per germline, CDR1 SNHLY and CDR2 FYNNEI. The CDR3 here is CASRIFQGWDTEAFF. In DNA form, the CDR3 reads TGTGCCAGCCGGATCTTTCAGGGTTGGGACACTGAAGCTTTCTTT.

This chain links TRBV27 with TRBJ2-2, with TRBD2 matching 11 bases. Germline V lookup: CDR1 MNHEY, CDR2 SMNVEV (reference sequence). V gave up 4 bases and J gave up 4 bases; unmatched junction bases: 17. The CDR3 consists of 20 residues. The CDR3 reads CASSSNPLLAGVLGTGELFF. The CDR3 region has the DNA TGTGCCAGCAGTTCTAATCCCTTACTAGCGGGGGTTCTCGGCACCGGGGAGCTGTTTTTT.

CDR3 in amino acids: CASSWGLNNEQFF. In DNA, the CDR3 is TGTGCCAGCAGCTGGGGACTAAACAATGAGCAGTTCTTC. The gene calls are TRBV11-2 and TRBJ2-1; TRBD2 agrees at 7 bases. Germline values: CDR1 SGHAT, CDR2 FQNNGV. The junction had 2 bases not matched to a gene; V was cut back by 4 bases and J by 5 bases. This CDR3 spans 13 amino acids. The entire variable domain, with the rest obtained from reference TRBV11-2 and TRBJ2-1, is as follows: EAGVAQSPRYKIIEKRQSVAFWCNPISGHATLYWYQQILGQGPKLLIQFQNNGVVDDSQLPKDRFSAERLKGVDSTLKIQPAKLEDSAVYLCASSWGLNNEQFFGPGTRLTVL.

The V gene is TRBV6-4, the J gene TRBJ2-3; weak D call: TRBD1 (6 bases). Germline assignment: CDR1 MRHNA and CDR2 SNTAGT. This CDR3 spans 14 amino acids. V was cut by 6 bases and J by 3 bases, with 13 bases left in between. The CDR3 here is CASRNRVETDTQYF. CDR3 in DNA: TGTGCCAGCAGAAACAGGGTCGAGACAGATACGCAGTATTTT.

The chain uses TRBV18 and TRBJ2-1; tentative D call: TRBD1 (7 bases). The ends were cut back, 8 bases at V and 8 bases at J, with 10 bases in the middle. This CDR3 is built from 11 residues. CDR1 and CDR2 from the germline V gene are KGHSH and LQKENI. CDR3 residues: CASPRGDEQFF. CDR3 nucleotides: TGTGCCAGCCCCAGGGGGGATGAGCAGTTCTTC.

The chain has TRBV24-1 and TRBJ2-1; 11 bases map to TRBD1. Trimming removed 6 bases from V and 6 bases from J; junction bases left unmatched: 9. Per the germline V gene, CDR1 is KGHDR and CDR2 is SFDVKD. The CDR3 sequence is 16 residues long. CDR3 region: CATSQGQGTGGNEQFF. The CDR3 coding sequence is TGTGCCACCAGTCAGGGTCAAGGGACAGGGGGCAATGAGCAGTTCTTC.

The chain combines TRBV27 with TRBJ1-5, with 8 nucleotides matching TRBD1. The CDR3 contains 16 residues. V lost 4 bases to trimming and J lost 5 bases; unmatched junction nucleotides: 10. From germline, CDR1 is MNHEY and CDR2 SMNVEV (reference sequence). The CDR3 spells CASSSGAGTGYQPQHF. CDR3 nucleotide sequence: TGTGCCAGCAGTTCTGGGGCCGGGACAGGTTATCAGCCCCAGCATTTT.